This T cell receptor beta chain comes out of a study of blood T cell repertoires in COVID-19. Study overall: The United States, Italy and Spain supplied acute and convalescent COVID-19 samples. The cDNA or gDNA used as material had been derived from T cells, B-cell-depleted T cells, or PBMCs.

Patients at the Seattle site were enrolled during active infection and followed longitudinally. Under the authors' procedure: Scientists estimated how many nucleated cells there were by amplifying reference gene primers. Assay used: immunoSEQ multiplex PCR; TCRdb lists only in-frame clones, some missing. V, J and clone size reflect that table, while D and trimming were determined from the DNA. The sample has hundreds of thousands of clones, nearly 90% seen once; the top ten hold over 0.7%. Material for sequencing was peripheral blood. The source is a man between 18 and 29 years old with COVID-19, enrolled during active disease.

The CDR3 nucleotides are TGCGCCAGCAGCTTGACTAGCGGAAACTCCTACAATGAGCAGTTCTTC. This encodes CASSLTSGNSYNEQFF. The V and J genes are TRBV5-1 and TRBJ2-1, with TRBD2 matching over 8 bases. The CDR3 has 16 amino acids. Germline CDR1 SGHRS, CDR2 YFSETQ. The trim removed 1 base at V and 0 bases at J, leaving 3 bases unmatched.